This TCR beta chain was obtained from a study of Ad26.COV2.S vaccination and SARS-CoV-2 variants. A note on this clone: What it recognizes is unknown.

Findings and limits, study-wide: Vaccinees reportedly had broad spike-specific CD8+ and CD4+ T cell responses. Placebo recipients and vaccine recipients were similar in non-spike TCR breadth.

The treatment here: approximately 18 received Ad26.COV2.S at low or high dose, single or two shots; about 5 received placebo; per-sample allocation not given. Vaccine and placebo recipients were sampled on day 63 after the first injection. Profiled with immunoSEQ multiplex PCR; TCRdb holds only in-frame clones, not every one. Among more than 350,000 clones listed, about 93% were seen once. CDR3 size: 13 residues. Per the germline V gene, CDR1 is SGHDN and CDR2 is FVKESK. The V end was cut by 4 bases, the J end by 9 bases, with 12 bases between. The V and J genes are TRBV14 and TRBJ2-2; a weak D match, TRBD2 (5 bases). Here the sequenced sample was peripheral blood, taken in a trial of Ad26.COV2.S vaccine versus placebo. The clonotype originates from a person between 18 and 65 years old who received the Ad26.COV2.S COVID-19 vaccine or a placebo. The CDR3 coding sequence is TGTGCCAGCAGCCTCGGACTTAACCGGGAGCTGTTTTTT. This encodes CASSLGLNRELFF.